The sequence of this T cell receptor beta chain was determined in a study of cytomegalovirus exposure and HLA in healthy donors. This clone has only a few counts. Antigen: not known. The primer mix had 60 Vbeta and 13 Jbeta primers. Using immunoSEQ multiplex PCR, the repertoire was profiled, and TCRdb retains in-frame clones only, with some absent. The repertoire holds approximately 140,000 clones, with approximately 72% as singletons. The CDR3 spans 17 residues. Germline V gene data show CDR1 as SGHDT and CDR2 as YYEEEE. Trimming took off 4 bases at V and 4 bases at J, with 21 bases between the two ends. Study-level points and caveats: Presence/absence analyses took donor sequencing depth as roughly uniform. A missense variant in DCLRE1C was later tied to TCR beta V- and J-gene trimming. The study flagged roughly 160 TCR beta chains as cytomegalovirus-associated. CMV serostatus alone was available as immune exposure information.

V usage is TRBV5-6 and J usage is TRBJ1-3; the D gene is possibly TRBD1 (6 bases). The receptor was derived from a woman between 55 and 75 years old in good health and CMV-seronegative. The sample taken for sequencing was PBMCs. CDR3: CASSAFRMGAPGNTIYF. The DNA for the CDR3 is TGTGCCAGCAGCGCATTTAGGATGGGGGCGCCCGGAAACACCATATATTTT.